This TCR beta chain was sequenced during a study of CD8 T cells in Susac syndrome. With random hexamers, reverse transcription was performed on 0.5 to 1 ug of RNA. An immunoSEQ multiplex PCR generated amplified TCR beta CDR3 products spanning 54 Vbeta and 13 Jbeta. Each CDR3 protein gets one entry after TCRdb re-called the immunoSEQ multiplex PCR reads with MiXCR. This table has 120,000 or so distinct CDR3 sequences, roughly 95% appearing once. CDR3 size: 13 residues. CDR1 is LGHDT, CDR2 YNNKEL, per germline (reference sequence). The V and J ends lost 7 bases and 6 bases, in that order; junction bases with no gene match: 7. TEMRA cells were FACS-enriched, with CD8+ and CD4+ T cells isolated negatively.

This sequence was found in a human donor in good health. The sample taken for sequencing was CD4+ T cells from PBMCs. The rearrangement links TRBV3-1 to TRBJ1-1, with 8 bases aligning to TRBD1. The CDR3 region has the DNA TGTGCCAGCATCGGACAGGGAGAAGCTGAAGCTTTCTTT. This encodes CASIGQGEAEAFF.